This T cell receptor beta chain was identified in a study of blood T cell repertoires in COVID-19. Study as a whole: Samples taken during acute and convalescent COVID-19 were collected in the United States, Italy and Spain. T cells, B-cell-depleted T cells, or PBMCs provided the cDNA or gDNA that served as material.

Trimming removed 0 bases from V and 5 bases from J, with 6 bases in between. The CDR3 loop spans 13 amino acids. The germline gives CDR1 SGHRS, CDR2 YFSETQ. Enrolled during active infection, Seattle patients were then followed longitudinally. Original analysis: Estimation of nucleated cell counts was performed using reference gene primer amplification. Clones were sequenced by immunoSEQ multiplex PCR, and TCRdb holds only the in-frame ones, with some missing. That table supplies the V and J calls and clone size; D and trimming were determined from the DNA. The repertoire consists of 110,000 to 150,000 clones, with around 79% occurring once and the leading ten covering around 5%.

The source is a woman between 65 and 79 years old with COVID-19, enrolled during active disease. Sequenced sample: peripheral blood. J is TRBJ2-1 and V is TRBV5-1; D is unclear. CDR3 sequence: CASSLDRNNEQFF. CDR3 DNA: TGCGCCAGCAGCTTGGACAGAAACAATGAGCAGTTCTTC.